The rows below give T cell receptor beta chains drawn from one sample of a study of CXCR3-negative and CXCR3-positive naive CD8 T cells. TCRdb reanalyzed the 5' RACE reads, giving one entry per CDR3 protein sequence and no DNA. Here the sample table reports 23,000 or so distinct CDR3 sequences. Sequenced input: naive CXCR3- CD8+ T cells from blood. These receptors originate from a human donor in good health. Some clones in this sample may be carry-over from other donors' samples. The CDR3 runs from the conserved cysteine through the conserved F or W. Part of the rows lack a size; the others show once, few, many or a class for expanded clones.

j_gene	v_gene	abundance	CDR3aa
TRBJ2-1	TRBV12-3/TRBV12-4	NA	CASSPTGLADLSSYNEQFF
TRBJ2-3	TRBV6-4	NA	CASSELAGTPGSTDTQYF
TRBJ2-5	TRBV24-1	NA	CATRESQFGRPKQETQYF
TRBJ2-1	TRBV14	NA	CASSHTRNNEQFF
TRBJ1-5	TRBV19	NA	CASKANSNQPQHF
TRBJ2-4	TRBV28	NA	CAISGGYIQYF
TRBJ1-5	TRBV6-1	NA	CASVQQGYSNQPQHF
TRBJ2-3	TRBV28	NA	CASSSVGGSPLYGTDTQYF
TRBJ1-1	TRBV30	NA	CAWSRQGIGNTEAFF
TRBJ2-1	TRBV29-1	NA	CSAKLAGPYNEQFF
TRBJ2-7	TRBV29-1	NA	CSVFILGFGGQYF
TRBJ2-7	TRBV7-8	NA	CASSFPGLTYEQYF
TRBJ2-7	TRBV29-1	NA	CSGTGGSSYEQYF
TRBJ2-7	TRBV20-1	NA	CSARFLSDSTYEQYF
TRBJ2-4	TRBV14	NA	CASSLTSKNIQYF
TRBJ2-1	TRBV7-3	NA	CASSYSPSYNEQFF
TRBJ2-5	TRBV12-3/TRBV12-4	NA	CASSLGQQETQYF
TRBJ2-3	TRBV13	NA	CASSPRTSGYTQYF
TRBJ1-5	TRBV7-9	NA	CASSPFRDSNQPQHF
TRBJ2-3	TRBV7-2	NA	CASSLVGTGAGDTQYF
TRBJ2-7	TRBV29-1	NA	CSVEYIGGRPYEQYF
TRBJ2-5	TRBV5-6	NA	CASSLGQIKTQYF
TRBJ2-7	TRBV12-3/TRBV12-4	NA	CASSSGQKPYEQYF
TRBJ1-5	TRBV7-9	NA	CASSLPYSNQPQHF
TRBJ2-3	TRBV7-9	medium-sized	CASKRTDTQYF
TRBJ2-7	TRBV29-1	medium-sized	CSVELAGGNEQYF